This T cell receptor (beta chain) was sequenced in a study of T cell responses to AZD1222 COVID-19 vaccine. This CDR3 is built from 13 residues. CDR1 and CDR2 from the germline V gene are MNHEY and SMNVEV (reference sequence). V lost 7 bases and J 7 bases, leaving 14 bases between the germline ends. Regarding the study as a whole: Spike-wide vaccine-associated CD4 TCRs dominated at 160-218 and 743-854. It should be noted that donors were predominantly white British and more often female, and clonal diversity was possibly underestimated. Nearly half of the spike-specific TCRs reportedly recognize variant regions that carry no mutations. Among AZD1222 vaccinees, only six or seven were seropositive at baseline.

The table came from immunoSEQ multiplex PCR; TCRdb's copy has only in-frame clones and leaves some out. The profile shows about 190,000 clones, over 75% of them singletons. On this clone: Its antigen is as yet unknown.

This receptor was obtained from an adult in good health. The V call is TRBV27, the J call TRBJ2-1; D may be TRBD1 (5 bases). Specimen: peripheral blood, collected on day 0 of AZD1222 vaccination. This CDR3 is CASTQTQGNEQFF. For the CDR3, the DNA is TGTGCCAGCACCCAAACGCAGGGAAATGAGCAGTTCTTC.